This T cell receptor beta chain derives from a study of OX40 agonist ivuxolimab in advanced cancers. Study-wide background: Partial responses were achieved by three patients, of whom one had hepatocellular carcinoma and two had cutaneous melanoma.

The CDR3 spans 16 residues. Per the germline V gene, CDR1 is LNHNV and CDR2 is YYDKDF (reference sequence). The germline V and J ends were trimmed by 1 base and 1 base, with 13 bases remaining between them. Patients were ruled out by autoimmune disease history or systemic immunosuppression. Peripheral blood came from all dose cohorts at three timepoints. In the case of this clone: As yet, its antigen is unknown.

Assay: immunoSEQ multiplex PCR; the TCRdb copy retains only in-frame clones and omits some. Among 53,000 or so clones listed, less than 90% were seen once. Findings of the study overall: Certain nonresponders additionally had low normalized T-cell clonal expansion.

The sample was CD4+ or CD8+ T cells sorted from blood, taken in a trial of the OX40 agonist ivuxolimab. The origin of this receptor is an adult with an advanced solid tumor such as melanoma, head and neck, liver or kidney cancer. The J gene is TRBJ1-1, the V gene TRBV15; no clear D. This chain's CDR3 is CATSRGGSEGNTEAFF. The DNA for the CDR3 is TGTGCCACCAGCAGAGGAGGATCCGAGGGGAACACTGAAGCTTTCTTT.